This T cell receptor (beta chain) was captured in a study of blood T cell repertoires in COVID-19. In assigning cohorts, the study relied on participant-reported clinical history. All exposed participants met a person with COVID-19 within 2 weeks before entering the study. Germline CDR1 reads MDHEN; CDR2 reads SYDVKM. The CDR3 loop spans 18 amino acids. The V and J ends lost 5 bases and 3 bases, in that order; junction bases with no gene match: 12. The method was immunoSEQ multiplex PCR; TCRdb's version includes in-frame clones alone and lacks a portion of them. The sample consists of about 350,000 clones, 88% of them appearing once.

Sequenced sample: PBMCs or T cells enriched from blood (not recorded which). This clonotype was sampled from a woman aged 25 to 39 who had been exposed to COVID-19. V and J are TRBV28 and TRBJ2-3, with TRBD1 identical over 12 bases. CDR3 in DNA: TGTGCCAGCAGTCCCTTATTAGGGGGACAGGGGGCAACAGATACGCAGTATTTT. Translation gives CASSPLLGGQGATDTQYF.